The 29 T cell receptor beta chains listed next were all sequenced from one sample in a study of CXCR3-negative and CXCR3-positive naive CD8 T cells. General observations from the study: Naive cells positive for CXCR3 carried more hydrophobic TRB CDR3s than CXCR3-negative ones.

Antigens for these TCRs are unknown. The libraries of TRB cDNA were constructed through 5' RACE using UMI labels. TCRdb reprocessed the 5' RACE reads and reports one entry per CDR3 protein, with no DNA. This repertoire includes some 85,000 distinct CDR3 sequences. The sample taken for sequencing was naive CXCR3+ CD8+ T cells from blood. The subset: CD45RO-CCR7+CD27+CD95- naive CD8+ T cells expressing CXCR3 (TNR3+). These receptor sequences come from a human donor in good health. Some clones in this sample may be carry-over from other donors' samples.

This chain uses TRBV5-1 with TRBJ2-7; with no DNA, the TCRdb D assignment of TRBD2 cannot be verified. The CDR3 spans 16 residues. Germline V gives CDR1 SGHRS, CDR2 YFSETQ. CDR3 loop: CASSLAGTSGSWEQYF.

This chain connects TRBV11-2 to TRBJ2-7; the TCRdb D gene call, TRBD2, has no DNA to confirm it. CDR1 is SGHAT and CDR2 is FQNNGV in the germline V gene. This CDR3 has 15 amino acids. The CDR3 region is CASRETTGNSYEQYF.

The chain combines TRBV5-6 with TRBJ2-1. Germline V lookup: CDR1 SGHDT, CDR2 YYEEEE. The CDR3 runs to 11 residues. The CDR3 protein is CASSLGYEQFF.

J is TRBJ2-1 and V is TRBV19; absent DNA, TCRdb's TRBD2 call cannot be checked. Germline V CDR1 and CDR2: LNHDA, SQIVND (reference sequence). This CDR3 is 15 amino acids long. The CDR3 sequence: CASLPGGLGDNEQFF.

The rearrangement uses TRBV7-2 and TRBJ1-1. Per germline, CDR1 SGHTA and CDR2 FQGNSA. The CDR3 runs to 15 residues. The CDR3 reads CASRILRDLGTEAFF.

V is TRBV25-1 and J is TRBJ2-3; TCRdb picks TRBD1, but there is no DNA to check that call. CDR3 length equals 15 residues. Germline-derived CDR1 and CDR2 are MGHDK and SYGVNS. CDR3 protein: CASSETGKLADTQYF.

The chain recombines TRBV6-6 with TRBJ2-4. Germline V CDR1 and CDR2: MNHNY, SVGAGI (reference sequence). This CDR3 contains 12 residues. This chain's CDR3 is CASSLIENIQYF.

The V call is TRBV21-1, the J call TRBJ1-1; checking the TCRdb D call of TRBD1 is not possible without DNA. TRBV21-1 is a pseudogene segment. CDR3 length: 12 residues. This chain's CDR3 is CASRTLGTEAFF.

J is TRBJ2-1 and V is TRBV28; TCRdb proposes TRBD1, but this gene call is untestable without DNA. The CDR3 is 14 amino acids. The V gene's germline CDR1 is MDHEN and CDR2 SYDVKM. The CDR3: CASSLEGGWDEQFF.

The chain combines TRBV6-2 or TRBV6-3 with TRBJ1-1; TCRdb returns TRBD1, unconfirmable since there is no DNA. The CDR3 runs 16 residues. CDR1 and CDR2 (germline): MNHEY, SVGEGT. This chain's CDR3 is CASSYAVLGEGTEAFF.

The V and J genes are TRBV6-2 or TRBV6-3 and TRBJ2-4. Looked up from germline, CDR1 is MNHEY and CDR2 is SVGEGT. The CDR3 spans 14 residues. CDR3 residues: CASSYSTSSDIQYF.

The chain carries TRBV20-1 and TRBJ2-2; TCRdb selects TRBD2, and the lack of DNA leaves this call unchecked. The CDR3 sequence is 16 residues long. Germline CDR1 reads DFQATT; CDR2 reads SNEGSKA (reference sequence). The CDR3 loop is CSARDLQLGWRGELFF.

The V and J genes are TRBV28 and TRBJ2-2; without DNA, the TCRdb call of TRBD1 cannot be checked. Germline CDR1 and CDR2: MDHEN and SYDVKM. This CDR3 contains 16 residues. CDR3 loop: CASSINFQGDTGELFF.

The chain joins TRBV5-1 to TRBJ2-1; TCRdb lists TRBD1, though no DNA is available to test this call. Per germline, CDR1 SGHRS and CDR2 YFSETQ. The CDR3 runs 13 residues. This CDR3 reads CASSQDSYNEQFF.

The gene calls are TRBV25-1 and TRBJ2-7; no DNA is available, so the TRBD1 call from TCRdb remains unchecked. Germline assignment: CDR1 MGHDK and CDR2 SYGVNS. There are 13 residues in the CDR3. The CDR3 loop reads CASRGTGSYEQYF.

The chain has TRBV29-1 and TRBJ2-1; with no DNA, the TCRdb D assignment of TRBD2 cannot be verified. Germline V gives CDR1 SQVTM, CDR2 ANQGSEA. This CDR3 has 16 amino acids. The CDR3 here is CSVEGASGRVTDEQFF.

The chain links TRBV29-1 to TRBJ2-1; with no DNA, the TCRdb D assignment of TRBD1 cannot be verified. Germline V gives CDR1 SQVTM, CDR2 ANQGSEA. The CDR3 consists of 17 residues. CDR3 protein: CSVETAGGLGSYNEQFF.

The chain uses TRBV12-3 or TRBV12-4 and TRBJ1-6; TCRdb calls TRBD1, which cannot be checked without DNA. The CDR3 length is 17 residues. This CDR3 reads CASSFLLGEGNKSPLHF.

The chain couples TRBV5-1 to TRBJ2-7; lacking DNA, the TRBD1 call made by TCRdb goes unchecked. This CDR3 is 14 amino acids long. From germline, CDR1 is SGHRS and CDR2 YFSETQ. The CDR3 reads CASSVIRGGYEQYF.

The V and J genes are TRBV28 and TRBJ2-7. CDR1 and CDR2 from the germline V gene are MDHEN and SYDVKM. The CDR3 runs 14 residues. CDR3 in amino acids: CASSFQQNHYEQYF.

The gene calls are TRBV6-2 or TRBV6-3 and TRBJ2-7; TCRdb picks TRBD2, but there is no DNA to check that call. The germline gives CDR1 MNHEY, CDR2 SVGEGT. CDR3 size: 14 residues. The CDR3 sequence: CASSYNAGVYEQYF.

CDR3 loop: CASSSAEGSDTQYF. The gene calls are TRBV7-6 and TRBJ2-3; there is no DNA to check the TCRdb D call of TRBD1. From germline, CDR1 is SGHVS and CDR2 FNYEAQ. The CDR3 has 14 residues.

This chain links TRBV29-1 with TRBJ2-7; the TRBD1 assignment by TCRdb is unverifiable without DNA. The CDR3 totals 13 residues. CDR1 SQVTM and CDR2 ANQGSEA come from the germline V gene. The CDR3 loop is CSVEPQDGIEQYF.

J is TRBJ1-5 and V is TRBV7-9. This CDR3 has 16 amino acids. Germline lookup yields CDR1 SEHNR and CDR2 FQNEAQ (reference sequence). Here the CDR3 reads CASSPGGHTSNQPQHF.

The rearrangement links TRBV28 to TRBJ2-3; TCRdb's assignment of TRBD2 cannot be checked, as there is no DNA. Germline V gene sequence: CDR1 MDHEN, CDR2 SYDVKM. This CDR3 is built from 18 residues. This CDR3 reads CASSSLEGLAGAKDTQYF.

The rearrangement joins TRBV10-3 to TRBJ2-7; TCRdb selects TRBD1, and the lack of DNA leaves this call unchecked. The CDR3 loop spans 15 amino acids. The germline V gene encodes CDR1 ENHRY and CDR2 SYGVKD. CDR3 sequence: CAISELVTGLYEQYF.

The chain recombines TRBV12-3 or TRBV12-4 with TRBJ1-5; the D call from TCRdb, TRBD1, cannot be confirmed without DNA. The CDR3 sequence is 13 residues long. The CDR3 sequence is CASSLTGRQPQHF.

The V call is TRBV5-6, the J call TRBJ1-2. CDR1 is SGHDT and CDR2 is YYEEEE in the germline V gene. The length of the CDR3 is 16 residues. CDR3 loop: CASSLEAGKAYYGYTF.

V usage is TRBV28 and J usage is TRBJ2-2; TCRdb lists TRBD1, though no DNA is available to test this call. Germline CDR1 reads MDHEN; CDR2 reads SYDVKM. The CDR3 extends over 17 amino acids. The CDR3 sequence is CASSSIAGTGSGGELFF.